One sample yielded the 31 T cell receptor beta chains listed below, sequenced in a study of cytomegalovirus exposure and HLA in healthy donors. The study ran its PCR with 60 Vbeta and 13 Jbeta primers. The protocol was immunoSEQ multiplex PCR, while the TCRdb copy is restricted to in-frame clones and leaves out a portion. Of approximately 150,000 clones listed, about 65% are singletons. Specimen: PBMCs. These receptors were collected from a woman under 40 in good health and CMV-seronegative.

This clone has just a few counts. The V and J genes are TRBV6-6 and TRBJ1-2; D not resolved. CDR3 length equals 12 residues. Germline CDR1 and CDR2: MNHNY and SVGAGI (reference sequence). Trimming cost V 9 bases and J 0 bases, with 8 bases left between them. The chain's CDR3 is CASSLPNYGYTF. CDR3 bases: TGTGCCAGTAGCCTACCTAACTATGGCTACACCTTC.

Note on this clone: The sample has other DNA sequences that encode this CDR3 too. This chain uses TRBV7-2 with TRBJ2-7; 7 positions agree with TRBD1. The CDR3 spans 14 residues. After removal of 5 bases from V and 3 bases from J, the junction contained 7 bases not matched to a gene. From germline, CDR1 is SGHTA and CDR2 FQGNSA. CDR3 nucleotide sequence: TGTGCCAGCAGCACCCGACAGGGCAGCTACGAGCAGTACTTC. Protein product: CASSTRQGSYEQYF.

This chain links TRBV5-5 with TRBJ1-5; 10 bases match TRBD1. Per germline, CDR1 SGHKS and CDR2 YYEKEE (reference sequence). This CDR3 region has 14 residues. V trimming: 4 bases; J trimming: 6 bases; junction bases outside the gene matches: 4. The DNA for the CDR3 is TGTGCCAGCAGCGAGGACAGGGGGTTTCAGCCCCAGCATTTT. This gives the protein CASSEDRGFQPQHF. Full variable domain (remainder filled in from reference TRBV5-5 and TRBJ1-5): DAGVTQSPTHLIKTRGQQVTLRCSPISGHKSVSWYQQVLGQGPQFIFQYYEKEERGRGNFPDRFSARQFPNYSSELNVNALLLGDSALYLCASSEDRGFQPQHFGDGTRLSIL.

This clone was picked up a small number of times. The CDR3 here is CASSVQGLRNSPLHF. The CDR3 nucleotides read TGTGCCAGCAGCGTCCAGGGGTTAAGGAATTCACCCCTCCACTTT. This chain joins TRBV5-4 and TRBJ1-6; perhaps TRBD1 as D (6 bases). Per the germline V gene, CDR1 is SGHNT and CDR2 is YYREEE (reference sequence). Trimming took 4 bases from V and 7 from J, leaving 15 bases between them. The CDR3 length is 15 residues.

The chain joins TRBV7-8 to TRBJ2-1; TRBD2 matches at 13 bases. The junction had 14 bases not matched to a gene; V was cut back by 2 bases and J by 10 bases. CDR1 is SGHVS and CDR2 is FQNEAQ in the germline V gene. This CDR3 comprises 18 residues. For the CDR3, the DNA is TGTGCCAGCAGCTTAAGCACAGATCGACTAGCGGGAGGTGACGAGCAGTTCTTC. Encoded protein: CASSLSTDRLAGGDEQFF.

The CDR3: CASSLFPGGNYGYTF. CDR3 DNA sequence: TGTGCCAGCAGTTTATTTCCGGGTGGAAACTATGGCTACACCTTC. This chain links TRBV27 with TRBJ1-2; D unclear. The CDR3 extends over 15 amino acids. The germline gives CDR1 MNHEY, CDR2 SMNVEV (reference sequence). V was cut by 1 base and J by 2 bases, with 11 bases left in between.

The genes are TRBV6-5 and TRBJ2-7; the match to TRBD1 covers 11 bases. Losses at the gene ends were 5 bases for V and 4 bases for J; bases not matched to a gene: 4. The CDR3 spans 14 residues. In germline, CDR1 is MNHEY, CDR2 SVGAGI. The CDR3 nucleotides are TGTGCCAGCAGTCGGGACAGGGGGACGTACGAGCAGTACTTC. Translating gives CASSRDRGTYEQYF.

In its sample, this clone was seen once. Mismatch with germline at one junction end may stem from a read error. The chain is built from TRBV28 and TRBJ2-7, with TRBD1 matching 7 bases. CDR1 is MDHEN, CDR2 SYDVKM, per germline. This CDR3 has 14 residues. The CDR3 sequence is CASRLAGQVYEQYF. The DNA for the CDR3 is TGTGCCAGCCGTTTGGCAGGACAGGTTTACGAGCAGTACTTC.

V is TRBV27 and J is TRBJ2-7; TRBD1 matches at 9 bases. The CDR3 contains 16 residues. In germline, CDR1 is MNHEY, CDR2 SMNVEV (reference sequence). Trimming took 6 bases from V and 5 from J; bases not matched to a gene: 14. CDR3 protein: CASRTFGDRVVNEQYF. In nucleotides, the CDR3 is TGTGCCAGCAGAACCTTTGGGGACAGGGTCGTTAACGAGCAGTACTTC.

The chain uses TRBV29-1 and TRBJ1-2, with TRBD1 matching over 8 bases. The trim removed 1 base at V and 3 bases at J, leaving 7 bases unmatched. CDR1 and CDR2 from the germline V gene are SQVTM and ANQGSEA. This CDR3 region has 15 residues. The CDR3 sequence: CSVEGDRLRDYGYTF. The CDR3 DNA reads TGCAGCGTTGAAGGGGACAGGTTGAGAGACTATGGCTACACCTTC.

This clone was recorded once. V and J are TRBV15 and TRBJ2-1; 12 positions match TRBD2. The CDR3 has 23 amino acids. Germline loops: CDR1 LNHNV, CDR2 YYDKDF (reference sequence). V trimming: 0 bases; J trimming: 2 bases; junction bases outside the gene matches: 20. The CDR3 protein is CATSRDRTPAGASGRAPYNEQFF. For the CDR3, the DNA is TGTGCCACCAGCAGAGATCGGACACCAGCAGGCGCTAGCGGGAGGGCCCCCTACAATGAGCAGTTCTTC.

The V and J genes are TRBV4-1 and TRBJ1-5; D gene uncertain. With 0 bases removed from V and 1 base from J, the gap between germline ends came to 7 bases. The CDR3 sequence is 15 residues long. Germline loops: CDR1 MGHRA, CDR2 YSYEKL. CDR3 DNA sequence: TGCGCCAGCAGCCAAGATGGCTTGAGCAATCAGCCCCAGCATTTT. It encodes CASSQDGLSNQPQHF.

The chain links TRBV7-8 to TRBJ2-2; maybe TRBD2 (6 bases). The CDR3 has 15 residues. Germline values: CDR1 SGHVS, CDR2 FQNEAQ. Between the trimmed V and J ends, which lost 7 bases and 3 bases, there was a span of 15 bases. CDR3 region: CASNPSGRYTGELFF. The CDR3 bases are TGTGCCAGCAACCCAAGCGGGCGATACACCGGGGAGCTGTTTTTT.

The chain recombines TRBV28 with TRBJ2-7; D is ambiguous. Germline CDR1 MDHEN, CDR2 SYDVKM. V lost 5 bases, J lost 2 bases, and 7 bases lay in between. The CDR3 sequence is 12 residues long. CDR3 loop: CASSTVAYEQYF. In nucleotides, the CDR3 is TGTGCCAGCAGTACGGTCGCCTACGAGCAGTACTTC.

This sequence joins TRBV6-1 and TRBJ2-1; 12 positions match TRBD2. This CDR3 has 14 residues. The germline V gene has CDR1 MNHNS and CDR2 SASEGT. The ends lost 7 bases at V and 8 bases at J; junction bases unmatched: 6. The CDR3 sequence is CASKLAGGTDEQFF. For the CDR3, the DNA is TGTGCCAGCAAACTAGCGGGGGGCACGGATGAGCAGTTCTTC.

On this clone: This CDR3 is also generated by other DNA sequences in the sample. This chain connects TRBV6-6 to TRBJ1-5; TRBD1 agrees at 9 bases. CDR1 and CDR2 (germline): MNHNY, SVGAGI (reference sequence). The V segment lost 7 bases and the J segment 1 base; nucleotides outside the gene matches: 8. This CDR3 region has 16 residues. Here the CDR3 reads CASTKGTGQSNQPQHF. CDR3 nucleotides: TGTGCCAGCACCAAAGGGACAGGGCAAAGCAATCAGCCCCAGCATTTT.

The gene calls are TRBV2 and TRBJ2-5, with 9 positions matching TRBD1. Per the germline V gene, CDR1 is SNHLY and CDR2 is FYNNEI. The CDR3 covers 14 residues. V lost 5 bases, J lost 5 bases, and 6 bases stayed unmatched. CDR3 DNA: TGTGCCAGCAGTTACAGGGGGCGCGCGGAGACCCAGTACTTC. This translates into CASSYRGRAETQYF.

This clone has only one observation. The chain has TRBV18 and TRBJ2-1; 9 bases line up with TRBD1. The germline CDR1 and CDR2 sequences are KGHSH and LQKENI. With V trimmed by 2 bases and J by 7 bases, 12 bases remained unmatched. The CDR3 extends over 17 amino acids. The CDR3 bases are TGTGCCAGCTCACCAACCCCACAGGGGGCTCTGGGTAATGAGCAGTTCTTC. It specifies CASSPTPQGALGNEQFF.

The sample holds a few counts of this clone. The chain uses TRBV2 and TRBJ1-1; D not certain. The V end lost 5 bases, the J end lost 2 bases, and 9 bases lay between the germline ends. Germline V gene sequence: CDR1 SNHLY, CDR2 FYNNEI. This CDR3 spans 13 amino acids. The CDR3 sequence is CASSNRHNTEAFF. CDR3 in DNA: TGTGCCAGCAGTAATCGACATAACACTGAAGCTTTCTTT. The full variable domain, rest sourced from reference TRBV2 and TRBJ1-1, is EPEVTQTPSHQVTQMGQEVILRCVPISNHLYFYWYRQILGQKVEFLVSFYNNEISEKSEIFDDQFSVERPDGSNFTLKIRSTKLEDSAMYFCASSNRHNTEAFFGQGTRLTVV.

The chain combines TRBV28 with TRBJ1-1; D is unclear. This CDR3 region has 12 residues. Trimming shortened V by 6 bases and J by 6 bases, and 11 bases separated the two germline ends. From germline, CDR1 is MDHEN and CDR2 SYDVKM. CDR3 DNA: TGTGCCAGCAGACTGCTTCGGGCTGAAGCTTTCTTT. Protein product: CASRLLRAEAFF.

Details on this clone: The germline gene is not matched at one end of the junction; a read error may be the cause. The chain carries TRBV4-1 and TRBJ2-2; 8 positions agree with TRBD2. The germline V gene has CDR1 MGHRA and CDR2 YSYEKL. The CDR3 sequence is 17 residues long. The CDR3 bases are TGCGCCAGCAGCCGGGGGACACTAGCGGATAACATCGGGGAGCTGTTTTTT. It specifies CASSRGTLADNIGELFF.

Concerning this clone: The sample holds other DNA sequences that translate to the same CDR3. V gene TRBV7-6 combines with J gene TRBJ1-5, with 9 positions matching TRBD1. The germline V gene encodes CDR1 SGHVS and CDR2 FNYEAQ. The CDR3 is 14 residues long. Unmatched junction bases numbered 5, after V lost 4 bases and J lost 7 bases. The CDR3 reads CASSSGQGEQPQHF. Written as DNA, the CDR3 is TGTGCCAGCAGCTCGGGACAGGGTGAACAGCCCCAGCATTTT.

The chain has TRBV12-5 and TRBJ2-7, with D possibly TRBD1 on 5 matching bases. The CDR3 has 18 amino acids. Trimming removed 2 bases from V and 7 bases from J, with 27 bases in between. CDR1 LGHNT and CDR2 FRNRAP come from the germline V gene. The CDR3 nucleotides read TGTGCTAGTGGTTTGTTTAGGGGCGCGTCTACCGAGGAAAAGGAGCAGTACTTC. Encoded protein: CASGLFRGASTEEKEQYF.

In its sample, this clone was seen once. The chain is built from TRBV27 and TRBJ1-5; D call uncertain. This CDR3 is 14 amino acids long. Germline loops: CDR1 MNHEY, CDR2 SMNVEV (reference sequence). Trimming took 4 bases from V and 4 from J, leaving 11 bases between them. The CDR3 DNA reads TGTGCCAGCAGTTCTCGACGGAGTAATCAGCCCCAGCATTTT. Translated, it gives CASSSRRSNQPQHF.

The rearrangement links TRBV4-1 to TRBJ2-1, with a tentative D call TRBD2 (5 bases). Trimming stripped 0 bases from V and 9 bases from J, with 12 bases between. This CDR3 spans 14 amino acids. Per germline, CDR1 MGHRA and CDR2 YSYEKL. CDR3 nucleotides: TGCGCCAGCAGCCAAGATGCCGGGGAACTTGAGCAGTTCTTC. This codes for CASSQDAGELEQFF.

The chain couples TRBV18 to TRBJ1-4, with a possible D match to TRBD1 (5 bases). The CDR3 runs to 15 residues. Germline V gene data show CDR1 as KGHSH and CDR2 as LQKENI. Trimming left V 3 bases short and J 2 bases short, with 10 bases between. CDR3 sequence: CASSPSGFTNEKLFF. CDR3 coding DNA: TGTGCCAGCTCACCCTCAGGGTTTACTAATGAAAAACTGTTTTTT.

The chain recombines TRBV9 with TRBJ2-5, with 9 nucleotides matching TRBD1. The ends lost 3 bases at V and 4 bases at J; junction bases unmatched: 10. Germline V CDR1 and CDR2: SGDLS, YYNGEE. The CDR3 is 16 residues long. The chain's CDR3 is CASSASQGARGETQYF. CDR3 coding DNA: TGTGCCAGCAGCGCCTCACAGGGGGCACGAGGAGAGACCCAGTACTTC. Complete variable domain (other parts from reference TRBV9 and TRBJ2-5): DSGVTQTPKHLITATGQRVTLRCSPRSGDLSVYWYQQSLDQGLQFLIQYYNGEERAKGNILERFSAQQFPDLHSELNLSSLELGDSALYFCASSASQGARGETQYFGPGTRLLVL.

CDR3 sequence reads: CASSRGVGNQPQHF. CDR3 bases: TGTGCCAGTAGTAGGGGGGTGGGCAATCAGCCCCAGCATTTT. This chain uses TRBV19 with TRBJ1-5; maybe TRBD1 (5 bases). Germline values: CDR1 LNHDA, CDR2 SQIVND (reference sequence). There are 14 residues in the CDR3. Trimming shortened V by 4 bases and J by 2 bases, and 9 bases separated the two germline ends. Full variable domain (missing parts from reference TRBV19 and TRBJ1-5): DGGITQSPKYLFRKEGQNVTLSCEQNLNHDAMYWYRQDPGQGLRLIYYSQIVNDFQKGDIAEGYSVSREKKESFPLTVTSAQKNPTAFYLCASSRGVGNQPQHFGDGTRLSIL.

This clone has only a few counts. The CDR3 loop reads CASSSGGRRDTGELFF. CDR3 nucleotide sequence: TGTGCCAGCAGCTCGGGCGGGAGGAGGGACACCGGGGAGCTGTTTTTT. The chain links TRBV11-2 to TRBJ2-2, with 8 bases lining up with TRBD2. The CDR3 length is 16 residues. Germline CDR1 reads SGHAT; CDR2 reads FQNNGV. The junction had 7 bases not matched to a gene; V was cut back by 4 bases and J by 3 bases.

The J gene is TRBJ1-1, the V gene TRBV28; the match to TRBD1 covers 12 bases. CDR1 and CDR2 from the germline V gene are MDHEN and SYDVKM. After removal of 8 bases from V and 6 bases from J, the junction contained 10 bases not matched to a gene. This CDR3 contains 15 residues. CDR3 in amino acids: CASFPWGTGGPEAFF. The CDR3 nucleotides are TGTGCCAGCTTTCCGTGGGGGACAGGGGGCCCTGAAGCTTTCTTT.

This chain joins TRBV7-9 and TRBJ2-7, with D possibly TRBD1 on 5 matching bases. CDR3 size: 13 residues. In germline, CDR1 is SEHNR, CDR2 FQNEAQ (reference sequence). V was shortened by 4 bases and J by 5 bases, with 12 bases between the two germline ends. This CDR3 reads CASSSQGLDEQYF. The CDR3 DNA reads TGTGCCAGCAGCTCTCAGGGTCTCGACGAGCAGTACTTC.